This T cell receptor (beta chain) was identified during a study of patients and donors after allogeneic stem cell transplantation. From the RT-PCR reads, TCRdb called clonotypes with MiXCR, one entry per CDR3 protein. The sample has 800,000 to 1,000,000 distinct CDR3 sequences, 18% seen once. This clonotype was observed a few times. The J segment lost 0 bases and the V segment lost 4 bases, leaving 6 bases of the junction unmatched. The length of the CDR3 is 14 residues. Looked up from germline, CDR1 is SQVTM and CDR2 is ANQGSEA. Sequencing was done on a sample of blood, either unsorted or a sorted T cell fraction (not recorded which). The TCR sequence derives from a human donor who was either an allogeneic HSCT recipient or a stem cell or donor lymphocyte infusion donor (not recorded which). It is not recorded whose cells these are; they may come from a transplant donor. The chain joins TRBV29-1 to TRBJ2-7; 7 nucleotides align to TRBD1. DNA for the CDR3: TGCAGCGTTGTAATAGGGGGCTCCTCCTACGAGCAGTACTTC. Amino acid sequence: CSVVIGGSSYEQYF.